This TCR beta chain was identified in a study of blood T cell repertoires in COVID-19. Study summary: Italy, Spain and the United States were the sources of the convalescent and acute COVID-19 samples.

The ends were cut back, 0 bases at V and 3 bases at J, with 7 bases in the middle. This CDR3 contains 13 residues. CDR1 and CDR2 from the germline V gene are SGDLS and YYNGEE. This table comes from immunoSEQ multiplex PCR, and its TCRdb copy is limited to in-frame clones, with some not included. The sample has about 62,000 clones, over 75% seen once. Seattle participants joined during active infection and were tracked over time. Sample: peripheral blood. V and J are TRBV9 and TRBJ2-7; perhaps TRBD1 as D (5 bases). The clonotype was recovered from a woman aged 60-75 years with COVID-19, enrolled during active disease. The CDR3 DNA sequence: TGTGCCAGCAGCGTAGTAACAGGCTACGAGCAGTACTTC. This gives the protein CASSVVTGYEQYF.